The clone carrying this T cell receptor beta chain was detected ten times or more. Individuals drawn from approximately 22 US areas were roughly 18 to 100 years old. Sequenced by immunoSEQ multiplex PCR; TCRdb stores in-frame clones only, minus some. The table lists 200,000 to 300,000 clones, around 84% of them singletons. The data were taken from a study of blood T cell repertoires in COVID-19. In the study overall: In each case, the material was cDNA or gDNA derived from T cells, B-cell-depleted T cells, or PBMCs.

From germline, CDR1 is MNHEY and CDR2 SMNVEV (reference sequence). The V gene lost 0 bases and the J gene lost 4 bases, with 9 bases spanning the gap. CDR3 length equals 14 residues. The specimen sequenced was PBMCs or T cells enriched from blood (not recorded which). The clonotype originates from a man between 35 and 55 years old who had recovered from COVID-19. The rearrangement uses TRBV27 and TRBJ1-2, with a possible D match to TRBD1 (6 bases). The CDR3 reads CASSLSGAVYGYTF. The CDR3 DNA follows: TGTGCCAGCAGTTTATCGGGGGCCGTCTATGGCTACACCTTC.